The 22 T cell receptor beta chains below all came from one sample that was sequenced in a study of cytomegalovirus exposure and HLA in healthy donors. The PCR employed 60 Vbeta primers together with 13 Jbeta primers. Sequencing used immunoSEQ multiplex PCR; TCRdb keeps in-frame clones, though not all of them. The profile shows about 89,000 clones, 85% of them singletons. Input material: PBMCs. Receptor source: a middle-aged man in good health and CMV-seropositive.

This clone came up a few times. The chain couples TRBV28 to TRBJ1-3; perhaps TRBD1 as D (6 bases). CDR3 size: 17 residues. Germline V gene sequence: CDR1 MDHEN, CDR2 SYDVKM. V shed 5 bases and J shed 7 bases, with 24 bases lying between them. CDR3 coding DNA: TGTGCCAGCAGTCAGGCAGGGGATTTTGTTATAGCGAACACCATATATTTT. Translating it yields CASSQAGDFVIANTIYF. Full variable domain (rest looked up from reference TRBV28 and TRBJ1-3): DVKVTQSSRYLVKRTGEKVFLECVQDMDHENMFWYRQDPGLGLRLIYFSYDVKMKEKGDIPEGYSVSREKKERFSLILESASTNQTSMYLCASSQAGDFVIANTIYFGEGSWLTVV.

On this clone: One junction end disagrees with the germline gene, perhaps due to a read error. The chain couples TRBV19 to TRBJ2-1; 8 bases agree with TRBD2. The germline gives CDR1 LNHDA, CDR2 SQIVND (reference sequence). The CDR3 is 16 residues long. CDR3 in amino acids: CASSIKRGGRENEQFF. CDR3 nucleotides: TGTGCCAGTAGTATAAAACGGGGGGGGCGAGAAAATGAACAGTTCTTC.

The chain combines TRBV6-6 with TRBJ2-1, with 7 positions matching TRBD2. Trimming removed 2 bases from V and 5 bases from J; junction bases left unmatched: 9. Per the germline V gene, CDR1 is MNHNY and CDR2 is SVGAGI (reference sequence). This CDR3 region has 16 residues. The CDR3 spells CASSYGASGGDNEQFF. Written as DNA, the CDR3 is TGTGCCAGCAGTTACGGGGCTAGCGGAGGAGACAATGAGCAGTTCTTC.

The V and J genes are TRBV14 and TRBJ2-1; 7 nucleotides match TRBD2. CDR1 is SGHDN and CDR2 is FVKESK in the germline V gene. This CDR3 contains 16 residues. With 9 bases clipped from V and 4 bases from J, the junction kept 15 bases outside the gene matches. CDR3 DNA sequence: TGTGCCAGTGGATCCGTGGGTGTTAGCGGGTACAATGAGCAGTTCTTC. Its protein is CASGSVGVSGYNEQFF.

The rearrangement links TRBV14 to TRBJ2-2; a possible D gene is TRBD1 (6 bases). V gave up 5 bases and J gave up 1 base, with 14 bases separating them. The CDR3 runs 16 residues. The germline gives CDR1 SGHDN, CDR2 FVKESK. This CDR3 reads CASSFQATGNTGELFF. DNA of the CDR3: TGTGCCAGCAGCTTTCAAGCGACAGGGAACACCGGGGAGCTGTTTTTT. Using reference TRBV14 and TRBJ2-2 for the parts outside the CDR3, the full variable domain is EAGVTQFPSHSVIEKGQTVTLRCDPISGHDNLYWYRRVMGKEIKFLLHFVKESKQDESGMPNNRFLAERTGGTYSTLKVQPAELEDSGVYFCASSFQATGNTGELFFGEGSRLTVL.

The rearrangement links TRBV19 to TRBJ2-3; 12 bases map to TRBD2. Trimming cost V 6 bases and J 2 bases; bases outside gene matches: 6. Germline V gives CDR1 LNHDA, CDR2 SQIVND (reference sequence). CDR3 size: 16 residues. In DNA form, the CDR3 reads TGTGCCAGTAGCCAACTAGCGGGAGGAAACACAGATACGCAGTATTTT. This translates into CASSQLAGGNTDTQYF.

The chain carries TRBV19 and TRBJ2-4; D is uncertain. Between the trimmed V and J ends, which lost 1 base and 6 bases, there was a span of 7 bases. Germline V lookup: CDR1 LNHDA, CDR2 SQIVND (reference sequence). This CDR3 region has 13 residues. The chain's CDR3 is CASSIVAGNIQYF. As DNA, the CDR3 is TGTGCCAGTAGTATAGTTGCAGGAAACATTCAGTACTTC.

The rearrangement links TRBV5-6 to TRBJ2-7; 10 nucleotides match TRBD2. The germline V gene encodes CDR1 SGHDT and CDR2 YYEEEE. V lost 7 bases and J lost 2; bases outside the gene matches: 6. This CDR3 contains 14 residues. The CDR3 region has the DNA TGTGCCAGCGGCCAAGCGGGGGGGACCTACGAGCAGTACTTC. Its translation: CASGQAGGTYEQYF.

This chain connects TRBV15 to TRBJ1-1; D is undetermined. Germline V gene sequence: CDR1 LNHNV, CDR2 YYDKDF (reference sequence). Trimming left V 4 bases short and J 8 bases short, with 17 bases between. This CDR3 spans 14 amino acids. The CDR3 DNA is TGTGCCACCAGCAATGGTAAGCCCTCGAGCGAAGCTTTCTTT. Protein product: CATSNGKPSSEAFF.

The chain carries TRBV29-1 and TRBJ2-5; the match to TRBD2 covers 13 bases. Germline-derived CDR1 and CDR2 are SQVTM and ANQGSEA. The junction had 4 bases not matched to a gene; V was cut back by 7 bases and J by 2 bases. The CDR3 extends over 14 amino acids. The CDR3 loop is CSATTSGGQETQYF. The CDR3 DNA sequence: TGCAGCGCTACGACTAGCGGGGGGCAAGAGACCCAGTACTTC. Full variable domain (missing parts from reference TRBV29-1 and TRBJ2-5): SAVISQKPSRDICQRGTSLTIQCQVDSQVTMMFWYRQQPGQSLTLIATANQGSEATYESGFVIDKFPISRPNLTFSTLTVSNMSPEDSSIYLCSATTSGGQETQYFGPGTRLLVL.

The CDR3 DNA reads TGTGCCAGCAGTTTCCCAGGGGCCACCTTTAACTATGGCTACACCTTC. Amino acids: CASSFPGATFNYGYTF. The gene calls are TRBV28 and TRBJ1-2; a weak D match, TRBD1 (6 bases). The CDR3 totals 16 residues. In germline, CDR1 is MDHEN, CDR2 SYDVKM. Trimming left V 3 bases short and J 1 base short, with 15 bases between.

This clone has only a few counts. CDR3 nucleotides: TGCAGCGTAAGGGAGGCGGATGCTTTCTTT. Protein product: CSVREADAFF. V is TRBV29-1 and J is TRBJ1-1; D call uncertain. Germline CDR1 reads SQVTM; CDR2 reads ANQGSEA. Deletions cut 6 bases from V and 11 bases from J, with 13 bases between. CDR3 length equals 10 residues.

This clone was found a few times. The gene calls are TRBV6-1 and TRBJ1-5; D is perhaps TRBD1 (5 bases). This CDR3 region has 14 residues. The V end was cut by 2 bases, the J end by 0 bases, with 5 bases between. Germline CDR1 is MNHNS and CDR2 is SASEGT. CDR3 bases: TGTGCCAGCAGTGAACAGGGTAGCAATCAGCCCCAGCATTTT. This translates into CASSEQGSNQPQHF.

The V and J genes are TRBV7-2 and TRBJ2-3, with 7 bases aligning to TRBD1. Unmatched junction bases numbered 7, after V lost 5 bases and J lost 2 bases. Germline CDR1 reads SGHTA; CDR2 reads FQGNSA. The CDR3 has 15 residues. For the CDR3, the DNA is TGTGCCAGCAGCGCCGACAGGGTGTCCACAGATACGCAGTATTTT. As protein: CASSADRVSTDTQYF. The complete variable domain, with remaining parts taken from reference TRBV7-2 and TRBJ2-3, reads GAGVSQSPSNKVTEKGKDVELRCDPISGHTALYWYRQSLGQGLEFLIYFQGNSAPDKSGLPSDRFSAERTGGSVSTLTIQRTQQEDSAVYLCASSADRVSTDTQYFGPGTRLTVL.

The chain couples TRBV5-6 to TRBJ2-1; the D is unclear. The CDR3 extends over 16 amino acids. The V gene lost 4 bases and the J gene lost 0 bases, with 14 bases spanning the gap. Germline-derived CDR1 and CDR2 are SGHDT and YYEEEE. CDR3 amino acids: CASSRSGKTSYNEQFF. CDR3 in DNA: TGTGCCAGCAGCAGATCAGGAAAAACCTCCTACAATGAGCAGTTCTTC.

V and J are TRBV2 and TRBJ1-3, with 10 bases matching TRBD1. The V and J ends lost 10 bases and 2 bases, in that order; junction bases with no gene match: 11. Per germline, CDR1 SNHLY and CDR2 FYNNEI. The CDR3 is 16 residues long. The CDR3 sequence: CANARDRGTTGNTIYF. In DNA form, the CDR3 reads TGTGCCAACGCCCGGGACAGGGGTACGACTGGAAACACCATATATTTT.

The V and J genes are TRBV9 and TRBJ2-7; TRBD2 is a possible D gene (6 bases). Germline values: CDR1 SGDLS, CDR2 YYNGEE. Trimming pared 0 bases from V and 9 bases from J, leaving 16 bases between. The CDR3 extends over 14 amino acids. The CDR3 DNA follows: TGTGCCAGCAGCGTAGAGGGTAGCGGAGACGGGCAGTACTTC. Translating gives CASSVEGSGDGQYF.

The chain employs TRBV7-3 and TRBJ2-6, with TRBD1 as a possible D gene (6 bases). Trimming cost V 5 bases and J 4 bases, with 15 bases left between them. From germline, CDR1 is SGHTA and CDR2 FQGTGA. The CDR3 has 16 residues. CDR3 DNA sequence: TGTGCCAGCAGCAGTAACAGGGCCAGCGGGGCCAACGTCCTGACTTTC. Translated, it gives CASSSNRASGANVLTF.

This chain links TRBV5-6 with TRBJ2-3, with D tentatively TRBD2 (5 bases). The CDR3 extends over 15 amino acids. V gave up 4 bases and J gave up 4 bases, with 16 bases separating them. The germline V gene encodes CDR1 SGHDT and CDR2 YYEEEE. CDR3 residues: CASSRKLVLPDTQYF. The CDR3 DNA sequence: TGTGCCAGCAGCCGGAAACTAGTTCTCCCAGATACGCAGTATTTT.

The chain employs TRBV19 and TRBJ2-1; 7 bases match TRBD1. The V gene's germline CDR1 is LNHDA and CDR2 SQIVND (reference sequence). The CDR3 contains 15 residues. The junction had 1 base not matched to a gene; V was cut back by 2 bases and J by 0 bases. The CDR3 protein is CASSIPGGSYNEQFF. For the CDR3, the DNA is TGTGCCAGTAGTATACCAGGGGGCTCCTACAATGAGCAGTTCTTC.

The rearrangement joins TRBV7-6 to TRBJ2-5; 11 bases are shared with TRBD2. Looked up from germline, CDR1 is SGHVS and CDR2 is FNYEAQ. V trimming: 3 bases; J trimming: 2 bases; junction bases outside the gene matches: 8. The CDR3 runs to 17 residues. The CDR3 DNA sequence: TGTGCCAGCAGCTTGGGCGCTAGCGGGGGGCTACAAGAGACCCAGTACTTC. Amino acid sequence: CASSLGASGGLQETQYF.

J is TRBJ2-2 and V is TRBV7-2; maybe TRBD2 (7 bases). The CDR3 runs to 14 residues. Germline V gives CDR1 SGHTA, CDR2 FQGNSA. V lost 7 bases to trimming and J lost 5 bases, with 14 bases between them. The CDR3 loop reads CASTWGGQTGELFF. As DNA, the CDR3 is TGTGCCAGCACCTGGGGGGGCCAGACCGGGGAGCTGTTTTTT.